The T cell receptor beta chain under discussion was sequenced for a study of response to subunit inactivated influenza vaccine. This clonotype was counted ten times or more. TCRdb re-called the RT-PCR reads with MiXCR, one entry per CDR3 protein. The table lists about 240,000 distinct CDR3 sequences, approximately 12% of them singletons. Unmatched junction bases numbered 10, after V lost 3 bases and J lost 8 bases. Germline V gene sequence: CDR1 DFQATT, CDR2 SNEGSKA (reference sequence). The CDR3 is 15 amino acids. Material: non-naive T cells sorted from PBMCs, obtained less than 15 days before vaccination. The V gene is TRBV20-1, the J gene TRBJ1-4; 9 bases are a match to TRBD1. The TCR originated in a man between 45 and 60 years old who received an inactivated influenza vaccine. CDR3 in DNA: TGCAGTGCTAGCGTTCTAGGACAGGGGAACGAAAAACTGTTTTTT. This gives the protein CSASVLGQGNEKLFF.